What follows are 5 T cell receptor beta chains derived from one specimen sequenced in a study of blood T cell repertoires in COVID-19. TCRdb keeps only in-frame clones here, not all; method: immunoSEQ multiplex PCR. The repertoire holds some 180,000 clones, with more than 80% as singletons. The sequencing input was peripheral blood. The receptors were gathered from a woman in her sixties or seventies with acute or convalescent COVID-19.

This clone showed up just a few times. The V gene is TRBV30, the J gene TRBJ1-5; D possibly corresponds to TRBD1 (5 bases). There are 16 residues in the CDR3. In germline, CDR1 is GTSNPN, CDR2 SVGIG (reference sequence). V was pared by 2 bases and J by 11 bases, with 25 bases between. The CDR3 here is CAWSTPLREPGGTQHF. As DNA, the CDR3 is TGTGCCTGGAGTACCCCGTTGAGGGAGCCCGGGGGGACCCAGCATTTT.

The chain uses TRBV6-5 and TRBJ2-5; TRBD2 aligns across 7 bases. The CDR3 is 12 amino acids. CDR1 and CDR2 (germline): MNHEY, SVGAGI. Trimming cost V 3 bases and J 9 bases; bases outside gene matches: 4. Here the CDR3 reads CASSYGTIAQYF. The CDR3, as DNA: TGTGCCAGCAGTTATGGGACTATTGCCCAGTACTTC.

This rearrangement joins TRBV6-5 to TRBJ1-1, with TRBD1 matching 7 bases. The junction had 13 bases not matched to a gene; V was cut back by 8 bases and J by 10 bases. Germline loops: CDR1 MNHEY, CDR2 SVGAGI. The CDR3 runs to 13 residues. This CDR3 is CASHGTVVTPAFF. The CDR3 bases are TGTGCCAGCCACGGGACAGTAGTGACCCCAGCTTTCTTT.

The genes are TRBV13 and TRBJ2-1; 10 bases line up with TRBD2. The ends lost 3 bases at V and 8 bases at J; junction bases unmatched: 10. The CDR3 has 16 residues. In germline, CDR1 is PRHDT, CDR2 FYEKMQ (reference sequence). The CDR3 loop is CASSFLAGGLDDEQFF. Written as DNA, the CDR3 is TGTGCCAGCAGCTTTTTAGCGGGAGGCCTCGATGATGAGCAGTTCTTC.

This chain links TRBV7-3 with TRBJ2-3, with 8 bases fitting TRBD2. Germline V CDR1 and CDR2: SGHTA, FQGTGA. This CDR3 spans 18 amino acids. V was pared by 0 bases and J by 1 base, with 9 bases of the junction left unmatched. CDR3 sequence: CASSLTGGTRGGTDTQYF. Here the CDR3 DNA reads TGTGCCAGCAGCTTAACAGGTGGGACTAGAGGCGGCACAGATACGCAGTATTTT.